This TCR beta chain was found in a study of glioma-infiltrating T cells after dendritic cell vaccination. Background on the study: The vaccine used monocyte-derived dendritic cells pulsed overnight with autologous tumor lysate. Three intradermal dendritic cell vaccine injections were given every two weeks.

Only patients with spare fresh-frozen tumor and over two years of follow-up were included. Before vaccination, two weeks after the third vaccination, and at progression, PBMC were collected. TCRdb's table, derived via immunoSEQ multiplex PCR, lists solely in-frame clones and lacks some. The sample shows about 36,000 clones, roughly four fifths of them seen only once. The CDR3 has 15 residues. In germline, CDR1 is GTSNPN, CDR2 SVGIG (reference sequence). Trimming took 1 base from V and 3 from J; bases not matched to a gene: 6. The chain recombines TRBV30 with TRBJ2-1; 7 positions match TRBD2. Source: blood, taken before dendritic cell vaccination. The sequence was collected from a human donor with glioblastoma. CDR3 protein: CAWSAISGFYNEQFF. As DNA, the CDR3 is TGTGCCTGGAGTGCTATTAGCGGGTTCTACAATGAGCAGTTCTTC. Complete variable domain (other parts from reference TRBV30 and TRBJ2-1): SQTIHQWPATLVQPVGSPLSLECTVEGTSNPNLYWYRQAAGRGLQLLFYSVGIGQISSEVPQNLSASRPQDRQFILSSKKLLLSDSGFYLCAWSAISGFYNEQFFGPGTRLTVL.